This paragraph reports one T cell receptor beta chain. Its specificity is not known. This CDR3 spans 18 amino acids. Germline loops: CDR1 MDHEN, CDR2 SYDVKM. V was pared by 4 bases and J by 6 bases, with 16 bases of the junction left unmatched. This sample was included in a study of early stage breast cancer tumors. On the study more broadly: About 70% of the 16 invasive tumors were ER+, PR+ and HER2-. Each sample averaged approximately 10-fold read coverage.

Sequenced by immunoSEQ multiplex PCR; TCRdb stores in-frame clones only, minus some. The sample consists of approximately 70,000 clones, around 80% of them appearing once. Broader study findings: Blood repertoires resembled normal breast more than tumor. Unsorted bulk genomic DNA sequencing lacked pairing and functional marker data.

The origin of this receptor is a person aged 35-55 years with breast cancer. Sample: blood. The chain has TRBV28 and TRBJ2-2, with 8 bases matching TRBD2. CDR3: CASSSRASGSVRAGELFF. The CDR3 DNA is TGTGCCAGCAGTTCTCGAGCCAGCGGGAGTGTTAGGGCCGGGGAGCTGTTTTTT.